The TCR beta chain described here comes from a study of CD8 T cells in Susac syndrome. TCR beta sequences were obtained from blood CD8+ and CD4+ T cells. While CD8+ and CD4+ T cells were isolated negatively, TEMRA cells were enriched by FACS. It was with random hexamers that roughly 0.45 to 1 ug RNA was reverse transcribed. Across 54 Vbeta and 13 Jbeta, TCR beta CDR3 was amplified with immunoSEQ multiplex PCR. TCRdb reprocessed the immunoSEQ multiplex PCR reads with MiXCR, giving one entry per CDR3 protein. The sample includes 150,000 to 190,000 distinct CDR3 sequences, approximately 94% of them seen just once. There are 16 residues in the CDR3. The germline gives CDR1 LNHNV, CDR2 YYDKDF (reference sequence). Trimming removed 5 bases at V and 1 base at J, with 17 bases between.

V and J are TRBV15 and TRBJ1-1; D remains ambiguous. This receptor was obtained from a human donor with multiple sclerosis. The sequenced material came from CD8+ T cells from PBMCs. CDR3 amino acids: CATSALGWHENTEAFF. The DNA of the CDR3 is TGTGCCACCAGCGCTCTAGGTTGGCACGAGAACACTGAAGCTTTCTTT.